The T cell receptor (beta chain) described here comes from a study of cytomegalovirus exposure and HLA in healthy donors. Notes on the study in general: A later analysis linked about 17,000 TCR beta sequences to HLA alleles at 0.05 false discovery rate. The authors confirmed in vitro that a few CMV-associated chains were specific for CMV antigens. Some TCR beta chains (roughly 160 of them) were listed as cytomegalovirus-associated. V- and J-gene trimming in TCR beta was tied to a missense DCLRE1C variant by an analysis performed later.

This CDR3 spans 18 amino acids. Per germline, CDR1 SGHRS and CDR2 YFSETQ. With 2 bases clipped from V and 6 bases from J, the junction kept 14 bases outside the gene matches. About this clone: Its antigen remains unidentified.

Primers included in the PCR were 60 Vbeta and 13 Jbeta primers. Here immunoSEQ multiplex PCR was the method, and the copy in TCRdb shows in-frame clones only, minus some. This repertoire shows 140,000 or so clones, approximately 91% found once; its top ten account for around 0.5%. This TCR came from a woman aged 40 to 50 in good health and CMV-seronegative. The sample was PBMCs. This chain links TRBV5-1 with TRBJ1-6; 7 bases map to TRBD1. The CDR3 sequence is CASSLGRDREVPNSPLHF. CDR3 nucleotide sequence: TGCGCCAGCAGCTTAGGTCGGGACAGAGAAGTACCTAATTCACCCCTCCACTTT.